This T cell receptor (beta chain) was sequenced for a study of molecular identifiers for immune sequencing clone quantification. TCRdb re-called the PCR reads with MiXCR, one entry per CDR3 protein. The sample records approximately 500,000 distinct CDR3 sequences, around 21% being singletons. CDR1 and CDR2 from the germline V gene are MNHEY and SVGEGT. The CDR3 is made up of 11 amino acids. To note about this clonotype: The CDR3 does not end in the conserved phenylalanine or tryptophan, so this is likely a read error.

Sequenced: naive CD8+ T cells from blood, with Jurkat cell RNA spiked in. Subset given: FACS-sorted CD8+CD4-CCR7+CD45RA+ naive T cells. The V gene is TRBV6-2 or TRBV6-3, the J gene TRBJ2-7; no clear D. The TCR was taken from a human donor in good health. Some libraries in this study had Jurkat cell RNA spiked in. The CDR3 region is CASGYIYEQYI. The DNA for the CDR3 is TGTGCCAGCGGTTACATATACGAGCAGTACATC.